The 24 T cell receptor beta chains presented below share a single source sample, sequenced in a study of T cell responses to AZD1222 COVID-19 vaccine. The data were produced by immunoSEQ multiplex PCR, yet TCRdb's version contains in-frame clones alone and is incomplete. Of roughly 160,000 clones in the sample, 70% to 90% were seen once. The sequenced sample was peripheral blood, obtained 28 days after the second AZD1222 dose. The receptor source for this set is an adult who received the AZD1222 COVID-19 vaccine.

J is TRBJ1-6 and V is TRBV18; D is perhaps TRBD1 (6 bases). Germline V gives CDR1 KGHSH, CDR2 LQKENI. The CDR3 sequence is 13 residues long. The V end was cut by 2 bases, the J end by 8 bases, with 7 bases between. The chain's CDR3 is CASSPGGDSPLHF. The CDR3, as DNA: TGTGCCAGCTCACCAGGGGGCGATTCACCCCTCCACTTT.

This clone appeared a single time. The V and J genes are TRBV7-2 and TRBJ2-1, with no clear D. V lost 5 bases to trimming and J lost 12 bases, with 11 bases between them. The CDR3 covers 11 residues. Per germline, CDR1 SGHTA and CDR2 FQGNSA. CDR3 sequence: CASSPAASQFF. CDR3 DNA: TGTGCCAGCAGCCCAGCCGCGTCGCAGTTCTTC.

This chain uses TRBV2 with TRBJ1-2; a possible D gene is TRBD1 (5 bases). Germline CDR1 and CDR2: SNHLY and FYNNEI. The CDR3 is 14 residues long. The V end was cut by 7 bases, the J end by 5 bases, with 17 bases between. Written as DNA, the CDR3 is TGTGCCAGCACAACAGGACCTGATGGGTATGGCTACACCTTC. This encodes CASTTGPDGYGYTF.

V usage is TRBV30 and J usage is TRBJ2-1, with D possibly TRBD2 on 7 matching bases. The CDR3 is 18 residues long. V lost 1 base, J lost 0 bases, and 19 bases lay in between. Looked up from germline, CDR1 is GTSNPN and CDR2 is SVGIG (reference sequence). The CDR3 reads CAWSGRAGAASSYNEQFF. The CDR3 DNA reads as TGTGCCTGGAGTGGCAGGGCGGGGGCCGCGAGCTCCTACAATGAGCAGTTCTTC.

The chain recombines TRBV4-3 with TRBJ1-4; 10 bases match TRBD1. Germline V lookup: CDR1 LGHNA, CDR2 YSLEER. CDR3 length: 14 amino acids. The J segment lost 7 bases and the V segment lost 4 bases, leaving 3 bases of the junction unmatched. For the CDR3, the DNA is TGCGCCAGCAGCCCCGGGACAGGGGCTGAAAAACTGTTTTTT. This gives the protein CASSPGTGAEKLFF.

The chain links TRBV2 to TRBJ2-1; D not resolved. The ends were cut back, 3 bases at V and 2 bases at J, with 11 bases in the middle. Germline CDR1 reads SNHLY; CDR2 reads FYNNEI. There are 15 residues in the CDR3. CDR3 sequence (DNA): TGTGCCAGCAGTGAGATTGGGAAAACCTACAATGAGCAGTTCTTC. Protein product: CASSEIGKTYNEQFF.

The chain carries TRBV29-1 and TRBJ1-2; D call uncertain. Germline CDR1 reads SQVTM; CDR2 reads ANQGSEA. V was cut by 3 bases and J by 7 bases, with 9 bases left in between. CDR3 length equals 11 residues. The CDR3 loop reads CSVEAGFGYTF. The DNA of the CDR3 is TGCAGCGTTGAGGCGGGGTTTGGCTACACCTTC.

V gene TRBV6-2 or TRBV6-3 combines with J gene TRBJ1-2; D unresolved. Trimming left V 2 bases short and J 6 bases short, with 16 bases between. Germline V gene data show CDR1 as MNHEY and CDR2 as SVGEGT. The CDR3 extends over 15 amino acids. CDR3 in amino acids: CASSYRSGGYDGYTF. The CDR3 nucleotides read TGTGCCAGCAGTTACCGTAGTGGAGGGTATGATGGCTACACCTTC.

This chain connects TRBV29-1 to TRBJ1-2; D perhaps matches TRBD1 (6 bases). The length of the CDR3 is 12 residues. Looked up from germline, CDR1 is SQVTM and CDR2 is ANQGSEA. The V end lost 3 bases, the J end lost 4 bases, and 9 bases lay between the germline ends. This chain's CDR3 is CSVERGSYGYTF. The DNA for the CDR3 is TGCAGCGTTGAGAGGGGGTCCTATGGCTACACCTTC.

The rearrangement uses TRBV6-6 and TRBJ1-5, with unresolved D. V lost 5 bases to trimming and J lost 0 bases, with 20 bases between them. Germline V gene lookup returns CDR1 MNHNY and CDR2 SVGAGI (reference sequence). The CDR3 length is 18 residues. The CDR3: CASSGSIGRIYSNQPQHF. CDR3 DNA sequence: TGTGCCAGCAGTGGATCAATAGGGAGAATATATAGCAATCAGCCCCAGCATTTT.

The V gene is TRBV7-6, the J gene TRBJ2-3; 8 bases are a match to TRBD1. The junction had 23 bases not matched to a gene; V was cut back by 5 bases and J by 1 base. CDR3 size: 21 residues. Per the germline V gene, CDR1 is SGHVS and CDR2 is FNYEAQ. The CDR3 nucleotides are TGTGCCAGCAGCGCGACTTCCTTCGACAGGGGCCCTTTCATCGGCACAGATACGCAGTATTTT. This encodes CASSATSFDRGPFIGTDTQYF.

The chain has TRBV6-5 and TRBJ1-6; possible D gene TRBD1, 5 bases. Germline CDR1 and CDR2: MNHEY and SVGAGI. The CDR3 sequence is 13 residues long. Trimming took off 8 bases at V and 7 bases at J, with 12 bases between the two ends. The CDR3 loop is CASEGDWNSPLHF. The CDR3 DNA reads TGTGCCAGCGAAGGGGATTGGAATTCACCCCTCCACTTT.

The rearrangement links TRBV6-8 to TRBJ1-1; D gene uncertain. The ends were cut back, 5 bases at V and 6 bases at J, with 7 bases in the middle. The CDR3 runs 11 residues. Germline values: CDR1 MNHGY, CDR2 SAAAGT. In DNA, the CDR3 is TGTGCCAGCAGTCTCCCTGCTGAAGCTTTCTTT. This sequence encodes CASSLPAEAFF.

This chain's CDR3 is CASSVEVGDTEAFF. CDR3 in DNA: TGTGCCAGCAGTGTAGAGGTGGGGGACACTGAAGCTTTCTTT. V and J are TRBV6-4 and TRBJ1-1, with D perhaps TRBD1 (5 bases). This CDR3 region has 14 residues. Germline CDR1 MRHNA, CDR2 SNTAGT. Trimming shortened V by 4 bases and J by 3 bases, and 12 bases separated the two germline ends.

The V gene is TRBV28, the J gene TRBJ2-5; possibly TRBD2 for D (5 bases). Germline V gene sequence: CDR1 MDHEN, CDR2 SYDVKM. This CDR3 has 14 amino acids. The V gene lost 6 bases and the J gene lost 7 bases, with 18 bases spanning the gap. This CDR3 is CASSPRPVGGTQYF. CDR3 coding DNA: TGTGCCAGCAGCCCCCGCCCAGTTGGAGGGACCCAGTACTTC.

This clone has a handful of counts. The J gene is TRBJ1-6, the V gene TRBV19; D unresolved. Trimming cost V 3 bases and J 7 bases, with 13 bases left between them. This CDR3 contains 15 residues. Germline V gives CDR1 LNHDA, CDR2 SQIVND (reference sequence). The CDR3, as DNA: TGTGCCAGTAGTATTATTAGGACTGGGAATTCACCCCTCCACTTT. It codes for CASSIIRTGNSPLHF.

This chain links TRBV6-5 with TRBJ2-2, with D perhaps assigned TRBD1 or TRBD2 (6 bases each). In germline, CDR1 is MNHEY, CDR2 SVGAGI. V lost 7 bases to trimming and J lost 4 bases, with 16 bases between them. This CDR3 has 15 amino acids. The CDR3 is CASKSGGRGTGELFF. The CDR3 DNA reads TGTGCCAGCAAGAGTGGGGGGCGTGGCACCGGGGAGCTGTTTTTT.

This clone was seen a few times. The chain links TRBV25-1 to TRBJ1-5; 12 bases match TRBD1. J was trimmed by 6 bases and V by 5 bases; bases with no gene match: 8. CDR3 length equals 16 residues. CDR1 is MGHDK, CDR2 SYGVNS, per germline. The CDR3 loop reads CASSPGQGAVGQPQHF. In DNA, the CDR3 is TGTGCCAGCAGTCCGGGACAGGGGGCTGTGGGTCAGCCCCAGCATTTT.

V gene TRBV7-9 combines with J gene TRBJ2-7; 11 bases line up with TRBD2. The junction had 4 bases not matched to a gene; V was cut back by 4 bases and J by 5 bases. The CDR3 spans 14 residues. The germline V gene has CDR1 SEHNR and CDR2 FQNEAQ (reference sequence). The CDR3 nucleotides read TGTGCCAGCAGCTCGCTAGCGGGGGGCGACGAGCAGTACTTC. Its translation: CASSSLAGGDEQYF.

The genes are TRBV30 and TRBJ2-1; 7 nucleotides align to TRBD2. V gave up 0 bases and J gave up 11 bases; unmatched junction bases: 1. CDR1 is GTSNPN and CDR2 is SVGIG in the germline V gene (reference sequence). CDR3 length equals 11 residues. As DNA, the CDR3 is TGTGCCTGGAGTGTGGGAGGGAAGCAGTTCTTC. Amino acid sequence: CAWSVGGKQFF.

The CDR3 spells CASSLSGTNYEQYF. CDR3 in DNA: TGTGCCAGCAGTTTGTCGGGGACTAACTACGAGCAGTACTTC. This chain connects TRBV28 to TRBJ2-7; 7 bases are a match to TRBD2. The CDR3 covers 14 residues. Germline CDR1 is MDHEN and CDR2 is SYDVKM. V was pared by 3 bases and J by 3 bases, with 5 bases of the junction left unmatched.

The rearrangement joins TRBV6-5 to TRBJ1-1; D may be TRBD1 (5 bases). The CDR3 extends over 13 amino acids. Germline-derived CDR1 and CDR2 are MNHEY and SVGAGI. Trimming removed 7 bases from V and 7 bases from J, with 16 bases in between. The CDR3 here is CASNAYGDDEAFF. In DNA form, the CDR3 reads TGTGCCAGCAACGCCTACGGGGACGATGAAGCTTTCTTT.

The sample holds one count of this clone. The chain is built from TRBV15 and TRBJ1-2; D unresolved. CDR3 length: 15 residues. The V and J ends lost 0 bases and 5 bases respectively, with 13 bases between them. Germline V gives CDR1 LNHNV, CDR2 YYDKDF (reference sequence). The CDR3 loop is CATSRDRSSSYGYTF. CDR3 nucleotides: TGTGCCACCAGCAGAGATCGTAGTTCCTCTTATGGCTACACCTTC.

The chain employs TRBV12-3 or TRBV12-4 and TRBJ2-1, with a weak D call TRBD1 (6 bases). This CDR3 is built from 12 residues. V shed 5 bases and J shed 8 bases, with 10 bases lying between them. DNA of the CDR3: TGTGCCAGCAGTCTACAGGGCTATGAGCAGTTCTTC. This translates into CASSLQGYEQFF.